This T cell receptor (beta chain) was recorded in a study of cytotoxic CD8 clonotypes in ibrutinib-treated CLL. Whole-study results and caveats: While tracking circulating CD8+ T-cell counts, baseline clonality exceeded that of age-matched healthy donors.

The CDR3 is made up of 14 amino acids. CDR1 and CDR2 (germline): MDHEN, SYDVKM. The V end was cut by 2 bases, the J end by 2 bases, with 10 bases between. As to this clone: Antigen specificity is unknown.

Libraries were prepared by immunoSEQ multiplex PCR; TCRdb keeps only in-frame clonotypes and omits some of them. The sample holds 100,000 to 150,000 clones; around 85% are singletons and the top ten take roughly 2%. This TCR was sampled from a human donor with chronic lymphocytic leukemia. V gene TRBV28 combines with J gene TRBJ2-7; D is uncertain. This sample comprised PBMCs, obtained after 24 months of ibrutinib treatment. DNA for the CDR3: TGTGCCAGCAGTTTAACCTCCCCCCCCTACGAGCAGTACTTC. Translating it yields CASSLTSPPYEQYF.